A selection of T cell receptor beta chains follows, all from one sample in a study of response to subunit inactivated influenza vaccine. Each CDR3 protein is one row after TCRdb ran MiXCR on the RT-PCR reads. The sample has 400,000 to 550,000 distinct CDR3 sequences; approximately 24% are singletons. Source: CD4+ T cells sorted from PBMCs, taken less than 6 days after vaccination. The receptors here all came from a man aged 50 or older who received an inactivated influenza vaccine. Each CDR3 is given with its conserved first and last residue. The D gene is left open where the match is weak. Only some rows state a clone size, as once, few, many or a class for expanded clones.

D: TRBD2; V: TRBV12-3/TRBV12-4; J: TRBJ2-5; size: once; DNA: TGTGCCAGCAGTTTTGAGCGGGGTTCGGAGACCCAGTACTTC; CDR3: CASSFERGSETQYF
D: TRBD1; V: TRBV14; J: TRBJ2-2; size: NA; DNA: TGTGCCAGCAGCCAGTTTTGGGACAGTAACACCGGGGAGCTGTTTTTT; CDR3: CASSQFWDSNTGELFF
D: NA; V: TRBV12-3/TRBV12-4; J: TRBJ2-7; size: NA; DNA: TGTGCCAGCAGTCGGGGGACAGTATACGAGCAGTACTTC; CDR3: CASSRGTVYEQYF
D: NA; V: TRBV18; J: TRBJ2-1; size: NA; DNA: TGTGCCAGCTCAACCAGTTTCAATGAGCAGTTCTTC; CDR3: CASSTSFNEQFF
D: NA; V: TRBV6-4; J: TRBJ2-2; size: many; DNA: TGTGCCAGCAGTGACAGGGCTTACACCGGGGAGCTGTTTTTT; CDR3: CASSDRAYTGELFF
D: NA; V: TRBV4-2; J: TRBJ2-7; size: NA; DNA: TGTGCCAGCAGCCAAGTAGGTGGGGGCGAGCAGTACTTC; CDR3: CASSQVGGGEQYF
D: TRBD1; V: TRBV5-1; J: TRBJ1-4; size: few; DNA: TGCGCCAGCAGTTCCCGTTTGGACAGGGGTGAAAAACTGTTTTTT; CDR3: CASSSRLDRGEKLFF
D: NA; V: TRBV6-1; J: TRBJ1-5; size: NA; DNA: TGTGCCAGCAGTGAAGCGCTGGGGATGAGATATCAGCCCCAGCATTTT; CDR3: CASSEALGMRYQPQHF
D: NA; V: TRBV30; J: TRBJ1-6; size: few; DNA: TGTGCCTGGAGCGCCCTCGGACAAGGGAATTCACCCCTCCACTTT; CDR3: CAWSALGQGNSPLHF
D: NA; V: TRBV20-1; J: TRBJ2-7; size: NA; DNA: TGCAGTGCTAGACAAGGATTCTCCTACGAGCAGTACTTC; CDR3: CSARQGFSYEQYF
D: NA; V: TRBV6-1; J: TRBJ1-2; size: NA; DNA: TGTGCCAGCAGTGAGACACGGACAAGTCGCTATGGCTACACCTTC; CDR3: CASSETRTSRYGYTF
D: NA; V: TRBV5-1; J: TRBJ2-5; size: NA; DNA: TGCGCCAGCAGCTTGGGTCTTAGAAAGGGAGAGACCCAGTACTTC; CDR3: CASSLGLRKGETQYF
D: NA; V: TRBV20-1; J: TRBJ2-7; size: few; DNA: TGCAGTGCCAGAGACACCGGCAGCTCCTACGAGCAGTACTTC; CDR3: CSARDTGSSYEQYF
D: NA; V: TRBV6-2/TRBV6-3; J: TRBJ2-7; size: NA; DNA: TGTGCCACTCGACCACCTGGGGACTACGAGCAGTACTTC; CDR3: CATRPPGDYEQYF
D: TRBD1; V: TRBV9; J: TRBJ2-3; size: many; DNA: TGTGCCAGCAGCGTATTAGGGGACAGGGTAGATACGCAGTATTTT; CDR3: CASSVLGDRVDTQYF
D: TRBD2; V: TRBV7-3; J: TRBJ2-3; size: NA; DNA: TGTGCCAGCAGCTTTGCGGGAGTCAAAGATACGCAGTATTTT; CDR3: CASSFAGVKDTQYF
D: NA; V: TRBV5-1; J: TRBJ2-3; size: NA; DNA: TGCGCCAGCAGCTTTTCAGGGTTTCGCACAGATACGCAGTATTTT; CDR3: CASSFSGFRTDTQYF
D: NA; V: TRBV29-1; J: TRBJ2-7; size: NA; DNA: TGCAGCGTCACTGTCGCTTCCTACGAGCAGTACTTC; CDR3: CSVTVASYEQYF
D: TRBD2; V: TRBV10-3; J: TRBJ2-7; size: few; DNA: TGTGCCATCAGGCCGGGACTAAGAACCTACGAGCAGTACTTC; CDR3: CAIRPGLRTYEQYF
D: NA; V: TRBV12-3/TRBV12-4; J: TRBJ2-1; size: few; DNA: TGTGCCAGCAGTATTTACGGGTATCGGAATGAGCAGTTCTTC; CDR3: CASSIYGYRNEQFF
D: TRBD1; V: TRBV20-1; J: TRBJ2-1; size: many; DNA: TGCAGTGCTAGGGGACAGGGGGCCTACAATGAGCAGTTCTTC; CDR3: CSARGQGAYNEQFF
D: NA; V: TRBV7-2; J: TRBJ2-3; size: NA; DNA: TGTGCCAGCAGCTTAAAGTGGGGGGATACGCAGTATTTT; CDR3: CASSLKWGDTQYF
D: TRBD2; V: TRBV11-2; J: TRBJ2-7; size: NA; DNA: TGTGCCAGCAGCTTAGGGGGACTAGCGGGAGGCTACTCCTACGAGCAGTACTTC; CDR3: CASSLGGLAGGYSYEQYF
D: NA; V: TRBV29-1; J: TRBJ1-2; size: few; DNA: TGCAGCGTCTCACAGGGAACTAGCTATGGCTACACCTTC; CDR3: CSVSQGTSYGYTF
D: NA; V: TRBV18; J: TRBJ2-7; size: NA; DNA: TGTGCCAGCTCACAGGTTGGGGGCCTCTACGAGCAGTACTTC; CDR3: CASSQVGGLYEQYF
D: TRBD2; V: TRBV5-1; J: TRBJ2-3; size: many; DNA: TGCGCCAGCAGCTTCGGGCGGGAGTCAGATACGCAGTATTTT; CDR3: CASSFGRESDTQYF
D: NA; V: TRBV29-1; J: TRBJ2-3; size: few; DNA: TGCAGCGTTGAAGGGTGGGGGACAGATACGCAGTATTTT; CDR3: CSVEGWGTDTQYF
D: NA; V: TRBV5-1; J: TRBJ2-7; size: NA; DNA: TGCGCCAGCAGCTTGGGGTGGCAGATAAACTCCTACGAGCAGTACTTC; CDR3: CASSLGWQINSYEQYF
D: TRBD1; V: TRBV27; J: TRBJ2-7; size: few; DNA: TGTGCCAGCAGGGGACAGATCGAGCAGTACTTC; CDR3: CASRGQIEQYF
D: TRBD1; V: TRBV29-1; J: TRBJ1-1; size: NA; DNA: TGCAGCGTTGCGAGGGGGCTGAACACTGAAGCTTTCTTT; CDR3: CSVARGLNTEAFF
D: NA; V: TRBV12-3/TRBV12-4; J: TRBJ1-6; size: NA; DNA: TGTGCCAGCAGTTTAGTAGTAGATTCACCCCTCCACTTT; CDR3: CASSLVVDSPLHF
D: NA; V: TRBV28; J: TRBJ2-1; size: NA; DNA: TGTGCCAGCAGCCGACTAGAGGCCTACAATGAGCAGTTCTTC; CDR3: CASSRLEAYNEQFF
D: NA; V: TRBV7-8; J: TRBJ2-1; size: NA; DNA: TGTGCCAGCAGCTTAATAGTGACAAGCTCCTACAATGAGCAGTTCTTC; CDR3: CASSLIVTSSYNEQFF
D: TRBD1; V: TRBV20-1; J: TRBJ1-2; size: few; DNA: TGCAGTGCAAAGGGACAGGGGGCGGATAATGTTGGCTACACCTTC; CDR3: CSAKGQGADNVGYTF
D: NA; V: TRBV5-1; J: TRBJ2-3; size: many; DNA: TGCGCCAGCAGCTGGGGAACAGGGCGGGCAGATACGCAGTATTTT; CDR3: CASSWGTGRADTQYF
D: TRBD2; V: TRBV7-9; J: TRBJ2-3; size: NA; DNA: TGTGCCAGCAGCCAAGGGACTAGCGGGAGTGGAGATACGCAGTATTTT; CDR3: CASSQGTSGSGDTQYF
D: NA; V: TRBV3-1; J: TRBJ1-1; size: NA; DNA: TGTGCCAGCAGCCAGCCTGGGTCGGCGTCTGAAGCTTTCTTT; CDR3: CASSQPGSASEAFF
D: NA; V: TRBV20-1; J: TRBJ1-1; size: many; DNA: TGCAGTGCTAGACCCTCTGGCGGGGGGCGGACTGAAGCTTTCTTT; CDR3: CSARPSGGGRTEAFF
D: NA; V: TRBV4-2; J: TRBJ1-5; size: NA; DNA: TGTGCCAGCAGCCAAGAGGCGGGGGGGCAGTGGGCCCAGCATTTT; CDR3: CASSQEAGGQWAQHF
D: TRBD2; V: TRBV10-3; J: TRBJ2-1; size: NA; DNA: TGTGCCATCAGTGAGACGACTAGCGCTCACAATGAGCAGTTCTTC; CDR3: CAISETTSAHNEQFF
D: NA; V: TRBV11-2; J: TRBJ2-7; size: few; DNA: TGTGCCAGCAGCCCCAGGGGATTTGCCTACGAGCAGTACTTC; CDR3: CASSPRGFAYEQYF